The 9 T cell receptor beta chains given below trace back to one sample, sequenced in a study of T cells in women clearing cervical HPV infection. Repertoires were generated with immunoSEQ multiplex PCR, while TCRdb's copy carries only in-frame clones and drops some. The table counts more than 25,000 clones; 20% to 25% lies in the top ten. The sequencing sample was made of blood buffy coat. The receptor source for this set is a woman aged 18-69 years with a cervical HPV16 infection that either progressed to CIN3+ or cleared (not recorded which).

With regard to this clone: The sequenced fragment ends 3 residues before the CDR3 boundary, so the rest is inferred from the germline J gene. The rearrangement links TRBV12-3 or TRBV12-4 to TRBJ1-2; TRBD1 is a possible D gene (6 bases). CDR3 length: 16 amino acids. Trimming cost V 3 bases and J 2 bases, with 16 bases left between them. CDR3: CASSLVIRTVNYGYTF. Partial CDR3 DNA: TGTGCCAGCAGTTTGGTGATCCGGACAGTCAACTATGGC.

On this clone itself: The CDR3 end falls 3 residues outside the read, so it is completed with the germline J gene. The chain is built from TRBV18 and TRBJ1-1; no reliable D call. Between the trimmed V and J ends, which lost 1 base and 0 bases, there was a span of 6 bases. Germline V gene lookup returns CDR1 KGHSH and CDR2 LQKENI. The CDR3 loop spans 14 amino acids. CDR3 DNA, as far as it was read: TGTGCCAGCTCACCACGTAATCTGAACACTGAA. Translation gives CASSPRNLNTE. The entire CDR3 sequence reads CASSPRNLNTEAFF.

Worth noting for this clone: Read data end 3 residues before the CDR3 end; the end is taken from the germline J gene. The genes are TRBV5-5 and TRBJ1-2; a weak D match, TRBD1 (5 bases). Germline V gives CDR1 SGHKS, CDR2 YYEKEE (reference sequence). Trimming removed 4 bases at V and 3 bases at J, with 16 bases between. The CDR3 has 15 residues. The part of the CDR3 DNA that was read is TGTGCCAGCAGCACTGGGGCAGGGTCCCACTATGGC. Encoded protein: CASSTGAGSHYG. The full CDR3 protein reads CASSTGAGSHYGYTF. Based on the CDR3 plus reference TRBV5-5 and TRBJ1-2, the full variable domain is DAGVTQSPTHLIKTRGQQVTLRCSPISGHKSVSWYQQVLGQGPQFIFQYYEKEERGRGNFPDRFSARQFPNYSSELNVNALLLGDSALYLCASSTGAGSHYGYTFGSGTRLTVV.

The covered CDR3 bases are TGCGCCAGCAGCCAGGGCGGGGACATT. Translation: CASSQGGDI. The whole CDR3 sequence is CASSQGGDIQYF. The rearrangement uses TRBV5-1 and TRBJ2-4, with D perhaps matching TRBD2 (6 bases). Read data end 3 residues before the CDR3 end; the end is taken from the germline J gene. Germline CDR1 reads SGHRS; CDR2 reads YFSETQ. Trimming shortened V by 4 bases and J by 8 bases, and 10 bases separated the two germline ends. This CDR3 is built from 12 residues.

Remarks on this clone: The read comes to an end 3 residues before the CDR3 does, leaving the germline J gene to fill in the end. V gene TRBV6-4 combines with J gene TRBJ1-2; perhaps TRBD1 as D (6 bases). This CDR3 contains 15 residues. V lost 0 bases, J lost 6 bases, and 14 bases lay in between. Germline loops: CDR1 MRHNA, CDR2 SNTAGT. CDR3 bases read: TGTGCCAGCAGTGACTCGGGACAAGGCGTCCATGGC. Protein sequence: CASSDSGQGVHG. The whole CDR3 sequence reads CASSDSGQGVHGYTF.

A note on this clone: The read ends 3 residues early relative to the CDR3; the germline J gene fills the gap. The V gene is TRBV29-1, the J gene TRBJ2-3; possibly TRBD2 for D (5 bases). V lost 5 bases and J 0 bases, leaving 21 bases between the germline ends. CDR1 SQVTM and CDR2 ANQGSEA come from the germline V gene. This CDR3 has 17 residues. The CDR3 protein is CSVRRSPSSASTDTQYF. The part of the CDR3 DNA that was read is TGCAGCGTTCGAAGGAGTCCTAGCAGTGCTAGCACAGATACG.

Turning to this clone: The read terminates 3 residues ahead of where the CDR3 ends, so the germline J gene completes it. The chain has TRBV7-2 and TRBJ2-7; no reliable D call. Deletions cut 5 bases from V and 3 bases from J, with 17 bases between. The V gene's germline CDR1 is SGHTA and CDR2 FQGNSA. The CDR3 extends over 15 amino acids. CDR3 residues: CASSIPWRPSYEQYF. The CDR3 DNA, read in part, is TGTGCCAGCAGCATCCCATGGCGCCCTAGCTACGAG.

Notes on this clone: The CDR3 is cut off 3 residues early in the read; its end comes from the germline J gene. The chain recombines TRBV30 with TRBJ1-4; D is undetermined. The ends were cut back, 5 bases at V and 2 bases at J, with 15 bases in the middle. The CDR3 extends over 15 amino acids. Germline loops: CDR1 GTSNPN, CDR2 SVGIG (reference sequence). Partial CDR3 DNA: TGTGCCTGGGCCGGAGGGCGAAGCACTAATGAAAAA. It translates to CAWAGGRSTNEK. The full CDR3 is CAWAGGRSTNEKLFF.

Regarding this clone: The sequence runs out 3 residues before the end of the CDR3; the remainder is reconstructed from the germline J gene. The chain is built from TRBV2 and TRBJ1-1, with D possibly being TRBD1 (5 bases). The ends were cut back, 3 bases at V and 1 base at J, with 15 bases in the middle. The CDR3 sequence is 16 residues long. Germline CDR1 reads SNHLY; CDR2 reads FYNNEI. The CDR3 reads CASSESPGFGNTEAFF. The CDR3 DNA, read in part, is TGTGCCAGCAGTGAGTCCCCAGGGTTCGGGAACACTGAA.